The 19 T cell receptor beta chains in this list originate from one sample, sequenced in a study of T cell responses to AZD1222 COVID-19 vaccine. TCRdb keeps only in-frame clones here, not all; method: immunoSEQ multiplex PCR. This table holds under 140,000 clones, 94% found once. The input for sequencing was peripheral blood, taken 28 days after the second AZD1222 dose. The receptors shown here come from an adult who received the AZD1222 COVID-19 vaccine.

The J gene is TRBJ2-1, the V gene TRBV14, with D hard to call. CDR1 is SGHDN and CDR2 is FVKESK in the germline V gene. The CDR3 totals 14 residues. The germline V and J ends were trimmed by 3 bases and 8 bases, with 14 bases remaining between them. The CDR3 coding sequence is TGTGCCAGCAGCCAGCGCGGAAGAGACCATGAGCAGTTCTTC. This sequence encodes CASSQRGRDHEQFF.

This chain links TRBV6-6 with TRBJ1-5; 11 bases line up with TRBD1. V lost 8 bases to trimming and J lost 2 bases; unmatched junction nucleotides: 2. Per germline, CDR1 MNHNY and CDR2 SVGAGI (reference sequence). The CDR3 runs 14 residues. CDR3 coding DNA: TGTGCCAGCTGGGGACAGGGGGGCAATCAGCCCCAGCATTTT. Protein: CASWGQGGNQPQHF.

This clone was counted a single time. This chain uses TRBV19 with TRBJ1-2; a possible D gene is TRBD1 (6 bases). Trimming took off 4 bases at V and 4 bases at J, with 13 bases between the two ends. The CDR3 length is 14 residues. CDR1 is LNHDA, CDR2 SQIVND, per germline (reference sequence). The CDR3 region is CASSTRGQIYGYTF. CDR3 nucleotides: TGTGCCAGTAGTACCCGAGGACAGATCTATGGCTACACCTTC.

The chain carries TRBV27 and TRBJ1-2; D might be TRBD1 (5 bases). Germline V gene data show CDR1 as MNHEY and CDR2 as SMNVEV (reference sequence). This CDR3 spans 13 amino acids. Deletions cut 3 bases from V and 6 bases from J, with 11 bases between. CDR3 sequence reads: CASSFSGGDGYTF. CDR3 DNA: TGTGCCAGCAGTTTCTCGGGAGGGGATGGCTACACCTTC.

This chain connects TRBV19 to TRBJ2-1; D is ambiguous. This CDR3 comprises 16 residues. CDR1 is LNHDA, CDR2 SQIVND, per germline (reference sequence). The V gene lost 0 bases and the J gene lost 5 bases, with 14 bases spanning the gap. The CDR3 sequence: CASSIEGYPTHNEQFF. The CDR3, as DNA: TGTGCCAGTAGTATAGAAGGTTACCCAACCCACAATGAGCAGTTCTTC.

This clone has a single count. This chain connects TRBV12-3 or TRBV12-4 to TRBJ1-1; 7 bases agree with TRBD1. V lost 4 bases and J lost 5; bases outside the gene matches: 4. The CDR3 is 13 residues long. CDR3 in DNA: TGTGCCAGCAGTTCAGGGGGGAAGACTGAAGCTTTCTTT. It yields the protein CASSSGGKTEAFF.

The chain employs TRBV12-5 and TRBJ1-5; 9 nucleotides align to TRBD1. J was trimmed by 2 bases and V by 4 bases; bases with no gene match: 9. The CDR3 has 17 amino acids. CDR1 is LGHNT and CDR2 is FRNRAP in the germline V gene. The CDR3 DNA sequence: TGTGCTAGTGGTTCCCGGGGACAGGGACTAGGCAATCAGCCCCAGCATTTT. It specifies CASGSRGQGLGNQPQHF.

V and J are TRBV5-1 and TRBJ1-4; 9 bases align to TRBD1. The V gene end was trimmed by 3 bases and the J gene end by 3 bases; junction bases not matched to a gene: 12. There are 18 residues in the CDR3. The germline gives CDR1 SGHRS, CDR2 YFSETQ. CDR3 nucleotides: TGCGCCAGCAGCTGGACAGGGGACTTCCTTGTTGCTAATGAAAAACTGTTTTTT. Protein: CASSWTGDFLVANEKLFF.

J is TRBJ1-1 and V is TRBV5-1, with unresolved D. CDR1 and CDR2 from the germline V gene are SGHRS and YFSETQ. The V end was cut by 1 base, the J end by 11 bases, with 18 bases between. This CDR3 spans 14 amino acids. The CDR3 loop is CASSLYPESPAAFF. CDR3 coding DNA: TGCGCCAGCAGCTTGTACCCCGAATCCCCGGCGGCTTTCTTT.

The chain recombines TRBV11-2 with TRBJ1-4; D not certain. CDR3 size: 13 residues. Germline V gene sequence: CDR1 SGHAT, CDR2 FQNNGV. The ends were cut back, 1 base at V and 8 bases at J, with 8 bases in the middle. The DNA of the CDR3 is TGTGCCAGCAGCTTAGGATCGGGAGAAAAACTGTTTTTT. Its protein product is CASSLGSGEKLFF. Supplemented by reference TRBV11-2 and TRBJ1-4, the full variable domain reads EAGVAQSPRYKIIEKRQSVAFWCNPISGHATLYWYQQILGQGPKLLIQFQNNGVVDDSQLPKDRFSAERLKGVDSTLKIQPAKLEDSAVYLCASSLGSGEKLFFGSGTQLSVL.

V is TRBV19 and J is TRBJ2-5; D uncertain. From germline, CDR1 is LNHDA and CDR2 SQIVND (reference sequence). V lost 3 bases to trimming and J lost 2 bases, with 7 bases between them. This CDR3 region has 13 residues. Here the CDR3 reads CASSMSSQETQYF. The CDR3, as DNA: TGTGCCAGTAGTATGAGCAGTCAAGAGACCCAGTACTTC.

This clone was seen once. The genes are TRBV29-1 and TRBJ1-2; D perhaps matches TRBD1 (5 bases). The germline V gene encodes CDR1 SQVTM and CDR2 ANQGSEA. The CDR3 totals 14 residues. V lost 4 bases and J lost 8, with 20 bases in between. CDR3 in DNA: TGCAGCGTTGTGGGACGGGGTGTCGAGCCGGGCTACACCTTC. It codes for CSVVGRGVEPGYTF.

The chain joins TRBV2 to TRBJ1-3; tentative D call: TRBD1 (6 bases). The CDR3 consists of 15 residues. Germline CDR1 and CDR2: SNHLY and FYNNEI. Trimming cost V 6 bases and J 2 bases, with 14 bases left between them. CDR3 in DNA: TGTGCCAGCAGGACACAGGGCGTTACTGGAAACACCATATATTTT. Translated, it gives CASRTQGVTGNTIYF. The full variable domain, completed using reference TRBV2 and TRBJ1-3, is EPEVTQTPSHQVTQMGQEVILRCVPISNHLYFYWYRQILGQKVEFLVSFYNNEISEKSEIFDDQFSVERPDGSNFTLKIRSTKLEDSAMYFCASRTQGVTGNTIYFGEGSWLTVV.

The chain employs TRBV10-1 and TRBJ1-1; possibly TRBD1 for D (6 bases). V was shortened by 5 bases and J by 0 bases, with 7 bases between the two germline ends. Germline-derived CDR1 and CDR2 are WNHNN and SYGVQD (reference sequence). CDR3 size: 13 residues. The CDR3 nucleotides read TGCGCCAGCAGTCGGACAGTGAACACTGAAGCTTTCTTT. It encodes CASSRTVNTEAFF.

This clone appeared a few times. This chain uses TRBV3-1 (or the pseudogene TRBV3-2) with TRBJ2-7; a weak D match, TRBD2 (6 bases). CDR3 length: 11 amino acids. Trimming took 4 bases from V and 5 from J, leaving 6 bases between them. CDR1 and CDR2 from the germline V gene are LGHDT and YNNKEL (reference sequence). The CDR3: CASSRGDEQYF. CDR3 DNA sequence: TGTGCCAGCAGCCGGGGGGACGAGCAGTACTTC.

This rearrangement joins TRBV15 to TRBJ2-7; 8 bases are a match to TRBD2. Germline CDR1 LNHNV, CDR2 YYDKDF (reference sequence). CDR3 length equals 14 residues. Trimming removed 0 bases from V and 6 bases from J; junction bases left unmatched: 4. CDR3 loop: CATSRDRGGSEQYF. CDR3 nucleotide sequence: TGTGCCACCAGCAGAGATCGGGGGGGGAGCGAGCAGTACTTC. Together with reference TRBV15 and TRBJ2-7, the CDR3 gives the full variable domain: DAMVIQNPRYQVTQFGKPVTLSCSQTLNHNVMYWYQQKSSQAPKLLFHYYDKDFNNEADTPDNFQSRRPNTSFCFLDIRSPGLGDTAMYLCATSRDRGGSEQYFGPGTRLTVT.

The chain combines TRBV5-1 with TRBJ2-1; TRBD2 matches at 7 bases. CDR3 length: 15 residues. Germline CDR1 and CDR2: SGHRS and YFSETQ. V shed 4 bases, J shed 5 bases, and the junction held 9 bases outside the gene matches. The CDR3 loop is CASSLTSAGNNEQFF. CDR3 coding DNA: TGCGCCAGCAGCCTCACGTCAGCGGGAAACAATGAGCAGTTCTTC.

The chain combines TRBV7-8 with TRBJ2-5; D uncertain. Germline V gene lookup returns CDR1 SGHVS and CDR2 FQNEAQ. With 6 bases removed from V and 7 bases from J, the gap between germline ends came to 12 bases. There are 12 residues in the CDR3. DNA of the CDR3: TGTGCCAGCAGTCAAGGTTTTGGGACCCAGTACTTC. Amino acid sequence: CASSQGFGTQYF.

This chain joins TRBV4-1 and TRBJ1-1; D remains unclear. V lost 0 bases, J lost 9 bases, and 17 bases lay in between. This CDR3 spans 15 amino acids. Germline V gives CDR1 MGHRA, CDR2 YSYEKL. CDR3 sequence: CASSQDRVGMVKAFF. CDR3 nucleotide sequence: TGCGCCAGCAGCCAAGATCGTGTAGGGATGGTAAAAGCTTTCTTT.